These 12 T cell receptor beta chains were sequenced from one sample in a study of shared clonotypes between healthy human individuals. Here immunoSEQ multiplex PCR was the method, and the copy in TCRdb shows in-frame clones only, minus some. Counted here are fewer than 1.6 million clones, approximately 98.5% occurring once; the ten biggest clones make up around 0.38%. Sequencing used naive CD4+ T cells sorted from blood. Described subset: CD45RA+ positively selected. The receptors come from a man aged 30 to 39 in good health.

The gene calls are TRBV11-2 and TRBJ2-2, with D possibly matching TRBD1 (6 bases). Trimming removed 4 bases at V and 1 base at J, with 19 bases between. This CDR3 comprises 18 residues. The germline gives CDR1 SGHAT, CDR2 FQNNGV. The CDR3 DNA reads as TGTGCCAGCAGCTCTAGGGGACGACCGGGACAGAACACCGGGGAGCTGTTTTTT. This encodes CASSSRGRPGQNTGELFF.

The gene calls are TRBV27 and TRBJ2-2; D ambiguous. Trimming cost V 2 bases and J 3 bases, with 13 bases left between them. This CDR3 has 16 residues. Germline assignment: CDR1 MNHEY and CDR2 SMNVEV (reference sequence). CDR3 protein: CASSLRGWRDTGELFF. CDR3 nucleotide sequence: TGTGCCAGCAGTTTACGTGGGTGGAGAGACACCGGGGAGCTGTTTTTT.

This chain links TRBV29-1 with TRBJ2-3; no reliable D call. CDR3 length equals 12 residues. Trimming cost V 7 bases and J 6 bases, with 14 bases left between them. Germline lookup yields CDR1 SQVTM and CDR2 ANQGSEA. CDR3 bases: TGCAGCGCAACAGCTACTCCGGATACGCAGTATTTT. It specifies CSATATPDTQYF.

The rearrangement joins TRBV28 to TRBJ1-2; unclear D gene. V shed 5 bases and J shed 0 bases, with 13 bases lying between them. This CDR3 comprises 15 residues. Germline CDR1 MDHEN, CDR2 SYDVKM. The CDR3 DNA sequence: TGTGCCAGCAGTCCTGCGAGAGGTCCTAACTATGGCTACACCTTC. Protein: CASSPARGPNYGYTF.

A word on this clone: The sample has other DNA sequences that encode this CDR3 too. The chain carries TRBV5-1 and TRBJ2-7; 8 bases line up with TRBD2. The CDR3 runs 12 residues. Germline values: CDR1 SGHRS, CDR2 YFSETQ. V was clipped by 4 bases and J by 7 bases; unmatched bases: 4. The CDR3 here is CASSREGGEQYF. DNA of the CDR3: TGCGCCAGCAGCCGGGAGGGGGGAGAGCAGTACTTC.

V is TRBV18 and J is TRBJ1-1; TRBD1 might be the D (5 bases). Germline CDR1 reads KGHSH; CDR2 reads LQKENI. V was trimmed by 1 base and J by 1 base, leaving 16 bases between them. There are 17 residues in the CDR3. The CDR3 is CASSPLGGGATNTEAFF. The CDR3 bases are TGTGCCAGCTCACCACTTGGGGGAGGGGCTACGAACACTGAAGCTTTCTTT. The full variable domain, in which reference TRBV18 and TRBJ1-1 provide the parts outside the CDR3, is NAGVMQNPRHLVRRRGQEARLRCSPMKGHSHVYWYRQLPEEGLKFMVYLQKENIIDESGMPKERFSAEFPKEGPSILRIQQVVRGDSAAYFCASSPLGGGATNTEAFFGQGTRLTVV.

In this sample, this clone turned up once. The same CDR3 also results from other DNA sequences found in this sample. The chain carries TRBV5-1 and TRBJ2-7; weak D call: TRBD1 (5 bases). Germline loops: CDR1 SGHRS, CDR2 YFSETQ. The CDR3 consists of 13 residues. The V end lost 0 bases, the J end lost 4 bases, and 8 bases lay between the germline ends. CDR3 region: CASSLEGIYEQYF. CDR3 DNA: TGCGCCAGCAGCTTGGAGGGGATTTACGAGCAGTACTTC.

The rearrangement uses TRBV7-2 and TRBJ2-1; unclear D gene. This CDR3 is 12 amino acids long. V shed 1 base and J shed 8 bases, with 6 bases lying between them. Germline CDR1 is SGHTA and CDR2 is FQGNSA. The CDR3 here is CASSLVRHEQFF. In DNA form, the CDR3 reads TGTGCCAGCAGCTTAGTACGGCATGAGCAGTTCTTC.

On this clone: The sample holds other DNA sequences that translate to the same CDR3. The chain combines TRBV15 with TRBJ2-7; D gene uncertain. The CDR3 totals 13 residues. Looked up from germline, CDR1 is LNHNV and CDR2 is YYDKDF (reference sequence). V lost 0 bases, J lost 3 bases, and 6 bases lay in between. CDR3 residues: CATSRDRVYEQYF. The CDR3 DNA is TGTGCCACCAGCAGAGATCGAGTCTACGAGCAGTACTTC.

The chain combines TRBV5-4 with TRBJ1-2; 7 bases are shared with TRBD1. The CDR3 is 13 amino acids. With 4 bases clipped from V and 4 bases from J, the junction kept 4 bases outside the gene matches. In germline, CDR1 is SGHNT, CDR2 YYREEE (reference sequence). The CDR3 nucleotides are TGTGCCAGCAGCCCGGGACAGATCTATGGCTACACCTTC. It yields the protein CASSPGQIYGYTF.

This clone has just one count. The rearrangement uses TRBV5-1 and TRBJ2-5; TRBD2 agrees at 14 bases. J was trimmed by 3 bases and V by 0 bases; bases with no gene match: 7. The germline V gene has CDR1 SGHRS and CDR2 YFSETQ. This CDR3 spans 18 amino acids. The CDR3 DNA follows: TGCGCCAGCAGCTTGGTGATGACTAGCGGGAGGGCCGAAGAGACCCAGTACTTC. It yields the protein CASSLVMTSGRAEETQYF.

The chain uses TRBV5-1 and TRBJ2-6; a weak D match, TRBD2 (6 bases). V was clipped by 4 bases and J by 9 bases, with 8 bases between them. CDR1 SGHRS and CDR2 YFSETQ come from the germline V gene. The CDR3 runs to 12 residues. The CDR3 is CASSRDFNVLTF. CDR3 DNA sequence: TGCGCCAGCAGCCGGGACTTCAACGTCCTGACTTTC. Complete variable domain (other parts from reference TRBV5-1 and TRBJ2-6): KAGVTQTPRYLIKTRGQQVTLSCSPISGHRSVSWYQQTPGQGLQFLFEYFSETQRNKGNFPGRFSGRQFSNSRSEMNVSTLELGDSALYLCASSRDFNVLTFGAGSRLTVL.